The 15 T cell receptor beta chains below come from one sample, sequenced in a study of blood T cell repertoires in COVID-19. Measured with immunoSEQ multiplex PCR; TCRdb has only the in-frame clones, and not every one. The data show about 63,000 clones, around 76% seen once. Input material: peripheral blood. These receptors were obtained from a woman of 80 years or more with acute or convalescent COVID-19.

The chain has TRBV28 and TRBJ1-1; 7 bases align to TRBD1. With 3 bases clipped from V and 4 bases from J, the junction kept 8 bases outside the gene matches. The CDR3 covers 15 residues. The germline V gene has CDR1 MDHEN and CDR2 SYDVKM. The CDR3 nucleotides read TGTGCCAGCAGTTTGGGCGACAGGGTTCGCACTGAAGCTTTCTTT. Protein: CASSLGDRVRTEAFF.

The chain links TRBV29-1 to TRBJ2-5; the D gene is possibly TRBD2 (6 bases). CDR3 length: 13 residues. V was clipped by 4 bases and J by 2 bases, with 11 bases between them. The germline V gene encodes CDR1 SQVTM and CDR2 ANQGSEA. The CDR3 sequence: CSVATLAQETQYF. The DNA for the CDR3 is TGCAGCGTTGCGACACTAGCACAAGAGACCCAGTACTTC.

DNA for the CDR3: TGTGCCAGCAGTTTAAGGGGGAGGGGAGAAAAACTGTTTTTT. Translated: CASSLRGRGEKLFF. The chain couples TRBV27 to TRBJ1-4; possibly TRBD1 for D (6 bases). This CDR3 region has 14 residues. Trimming removed 2 bases from V and 8 bases from J, with 12 bases in between. The germline V gene encodes CDR1 MNHEY and CDR2 SMNVEV (reference sequence).

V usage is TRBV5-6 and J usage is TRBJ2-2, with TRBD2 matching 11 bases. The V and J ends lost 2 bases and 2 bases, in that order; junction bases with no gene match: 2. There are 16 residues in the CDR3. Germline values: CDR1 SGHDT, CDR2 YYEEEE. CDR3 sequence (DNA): TGTGCCAGCAGCTTACTAGCGGGAGCAAACACCGGGGAGCTGTTTTTT. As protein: CASSLLAGANTGELFF.

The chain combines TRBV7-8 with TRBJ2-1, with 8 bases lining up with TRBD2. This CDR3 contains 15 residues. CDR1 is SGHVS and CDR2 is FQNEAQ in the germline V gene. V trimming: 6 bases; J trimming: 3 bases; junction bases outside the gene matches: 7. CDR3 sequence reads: CASRGGLGFYNEQFF. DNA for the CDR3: TGTGCCAGCAGGGGGGGACTAGGCTTCTACAATGAGCAGTTCTTC.

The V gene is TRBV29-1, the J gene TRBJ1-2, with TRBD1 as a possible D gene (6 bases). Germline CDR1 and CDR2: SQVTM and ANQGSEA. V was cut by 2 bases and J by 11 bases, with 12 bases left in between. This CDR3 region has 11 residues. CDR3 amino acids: CSVESTGGYTF. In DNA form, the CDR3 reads TGCAGCGTTGAATCGACAGGCGGTTACACCTTC.

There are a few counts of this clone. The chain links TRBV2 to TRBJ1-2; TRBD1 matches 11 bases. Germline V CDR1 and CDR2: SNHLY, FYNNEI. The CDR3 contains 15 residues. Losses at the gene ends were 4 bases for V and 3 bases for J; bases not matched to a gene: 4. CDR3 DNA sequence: TGTGCCAGCAGTGTCGGACAGGGGGCCCACTATGGCTACACCTTC. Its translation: CASSVGQGAHYGYTF.

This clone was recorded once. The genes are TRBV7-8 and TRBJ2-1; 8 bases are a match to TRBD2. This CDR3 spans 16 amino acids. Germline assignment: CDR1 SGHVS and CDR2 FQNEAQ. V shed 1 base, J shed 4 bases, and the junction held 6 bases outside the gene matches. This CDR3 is CASSLVPAGVYNEQFF. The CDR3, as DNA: TGTGCCAGCAGCTTAGTGCCAGCGGGAGTTTACAATGAGCAGTTCTTC.

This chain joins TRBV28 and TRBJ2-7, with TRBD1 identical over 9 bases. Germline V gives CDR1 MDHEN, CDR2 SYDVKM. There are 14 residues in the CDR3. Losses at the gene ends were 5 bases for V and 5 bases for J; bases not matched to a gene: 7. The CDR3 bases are TGTGCCAGCAGTCCCCACAGGGGGCGGAACGAGCAGTACTTC. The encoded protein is CASSPHRGRNEQYF.

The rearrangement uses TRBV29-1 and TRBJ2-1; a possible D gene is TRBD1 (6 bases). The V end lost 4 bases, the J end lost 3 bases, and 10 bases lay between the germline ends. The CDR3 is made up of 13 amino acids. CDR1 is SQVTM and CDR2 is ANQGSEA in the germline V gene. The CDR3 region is CSVVQDSYNEQFF. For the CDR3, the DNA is TGCAGCGTTGTACAGGACAGCTACAATGAGCAGTTCTTC.

The CDR3 here is CSAPGTSNTEAFF. CDR3 nucleotide sequence: TGCAGCGCCCCCGGGACATCGAACACTGAAGCTTTCTTT. The chain has TRBV29-1 and TRBJ1-1; D perhaps matches TRBD1 (6 bases). Germline CDR1 SQVTM, CDR2 ANQGSEA. The V end was cut by 7 bases, the J end by 1 base, with 13 bases between. There are 13 residues in the CDR3.

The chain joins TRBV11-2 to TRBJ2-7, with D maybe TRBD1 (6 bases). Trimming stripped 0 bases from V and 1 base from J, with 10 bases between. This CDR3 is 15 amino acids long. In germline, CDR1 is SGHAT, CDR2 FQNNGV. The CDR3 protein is CASSLEGQGSYEQYF. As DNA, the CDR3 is TGTGCCAGCAGCTTAGAGGGCCAGGGGTCCTACGAGCAGTACTTC.

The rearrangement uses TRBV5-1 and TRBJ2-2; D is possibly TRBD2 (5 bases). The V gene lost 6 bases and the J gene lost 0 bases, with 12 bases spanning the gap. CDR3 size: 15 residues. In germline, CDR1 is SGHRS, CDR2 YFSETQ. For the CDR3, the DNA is TGCGCCAGCATCGGGGTAGACCCGAACACCGGGGAGCTGTTTTTT. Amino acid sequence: CASIGVDPNTGELFF.

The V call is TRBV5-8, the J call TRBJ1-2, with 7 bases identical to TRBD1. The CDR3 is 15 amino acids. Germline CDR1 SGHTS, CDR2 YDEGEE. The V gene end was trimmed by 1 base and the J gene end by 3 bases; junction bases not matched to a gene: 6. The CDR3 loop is CASSLYRGWDYGYTF. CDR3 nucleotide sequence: TGTGCCAGCAGCTTGTACAGGGGCTGGGACTATGGCTACACCTTC.

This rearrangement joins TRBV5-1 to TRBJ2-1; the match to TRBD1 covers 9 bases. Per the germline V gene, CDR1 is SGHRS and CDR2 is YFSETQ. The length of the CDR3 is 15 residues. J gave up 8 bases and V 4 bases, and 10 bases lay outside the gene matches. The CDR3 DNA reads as TGCGCCAGCAGCCCGCGGGACAGGGCGGTCGATGAGCAGTTCTTC. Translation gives CASSPRDRAVDEQFF.